This T cell receptor (beta chain) is drawn from a study of blood T cell repertoires in COVID-19. Assay used: immunoSEQ multiplex PCR; TCRdb lists only in-frame clones, some missing. The sample includes about 62,000 clones, over 85% seen only once; the top ten take 5% to 6%. Germline V gene data show CDR1 as MDHEN and CDR2 as SYDVKM. The CDR3 is 19 residues long. Trimming pared 6 bases from V and 0 bases from J, leaving 26 bases between. The source is a human donor in a cohort sampled during active COVID-19. The chain combines TRBV28 with TRBJ1-2; TRBD1 might be the D (6 bases). The material sequenced was peripheral blood. CDR3 in amino acids: CASSPLKGRGFQANYGYTF. The CDR3 DNA sequence: TGTGCCAGCAGCCCTCTGAAAGGCAGGGGCTTCCAAGCTAACTATGGCTACACCTTC.